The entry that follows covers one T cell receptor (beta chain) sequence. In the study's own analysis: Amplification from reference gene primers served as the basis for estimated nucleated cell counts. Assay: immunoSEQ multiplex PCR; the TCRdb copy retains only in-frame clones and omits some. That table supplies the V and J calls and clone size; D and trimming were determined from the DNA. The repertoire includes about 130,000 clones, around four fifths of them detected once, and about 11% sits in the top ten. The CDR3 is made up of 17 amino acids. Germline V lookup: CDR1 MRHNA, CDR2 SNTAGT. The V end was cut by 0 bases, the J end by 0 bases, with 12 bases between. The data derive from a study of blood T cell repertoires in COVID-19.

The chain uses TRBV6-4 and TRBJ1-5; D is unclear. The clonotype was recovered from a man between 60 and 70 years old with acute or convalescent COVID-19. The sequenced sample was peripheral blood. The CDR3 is CASSDSREPYSNQPQHF. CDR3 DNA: TGTGCCAGCAGTGACTCGAGGGAGCCCTATAGCAATCAGCCCCAGCATTTT.